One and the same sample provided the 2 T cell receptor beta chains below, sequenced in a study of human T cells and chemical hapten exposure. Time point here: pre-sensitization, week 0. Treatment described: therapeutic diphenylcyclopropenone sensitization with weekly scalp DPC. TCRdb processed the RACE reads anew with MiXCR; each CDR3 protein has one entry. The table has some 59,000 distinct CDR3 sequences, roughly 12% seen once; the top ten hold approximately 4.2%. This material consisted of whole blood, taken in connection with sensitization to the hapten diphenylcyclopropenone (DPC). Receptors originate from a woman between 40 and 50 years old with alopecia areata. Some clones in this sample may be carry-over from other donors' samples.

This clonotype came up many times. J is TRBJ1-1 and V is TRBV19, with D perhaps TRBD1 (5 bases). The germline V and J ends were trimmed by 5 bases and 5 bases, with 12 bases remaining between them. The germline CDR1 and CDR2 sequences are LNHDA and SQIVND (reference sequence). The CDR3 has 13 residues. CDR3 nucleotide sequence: TGTGCCAGTAGTCGTCCGGGGGGAACTGAAGCTTTCTTT. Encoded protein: CASSRPGGTEAFF.

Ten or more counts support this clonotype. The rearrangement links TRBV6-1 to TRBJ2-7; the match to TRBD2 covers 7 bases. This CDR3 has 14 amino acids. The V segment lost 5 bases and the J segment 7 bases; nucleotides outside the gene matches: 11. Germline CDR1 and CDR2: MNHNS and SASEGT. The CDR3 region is CASSRGGSAGEQYF. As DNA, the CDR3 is TGTGCCAGCAGTCGCGGGGGTTCCGCTGGGGAGCAGTACTTC.